There are many counts of the clone carrying this T cell receptor beta chain. Antigen specificity is unknown. The data were obtained in a study of T cells in Graves' hyperthyroidism and ophthalmopathy. Study background: Before any treatment, at initial diagnosis, peripheral blood was collected.

Using RNA transcripts as the source, TCR beta CDR3 regions were amplified. HTBI primers were the set used in a first-round RT-PCR of the TCR CDR3. TCRdb ran MiXCR on the multiplex PCR reads and lists one entry per CDR3 protein. Of approximately 620,000 distinct CDR3 sequences detected, roughly a sixth appear once; the ten largest clones hold 2.5% to 4%. Study-level points and caveats: Most clonotypes that expanded in the thyroid above 0.001 also showed up in blood.

Uncontrolled infection, other autoimmune disease, pregnancy or lactation barred patients from enrollment. Fresh peripheral blood, approximately 10 ml, yielded the PBMCs. The CDR3 length is 14 residues. Per the germline V gene, CDR1 is SGHTS and CDR2 is YDEGEE. V was trimmed by 4 bases and J by 2 bases, leaving 10 bases between them. This clonotype originated in a woman between 40 and 50 years old with Graves' ophthalmopathy. Sequencing used blood. The chain employs TRBV5-8 and TRBJ2-1, with a possible D match to TRBD2 (5 bases). The CDR3 DNA is TGTGCCAGCAGCCGCCTACTAGCCTACAATGAGCAGTTCTTC. Translated: CASSRLLAYNEQFF.